This T cell receptor (beta chain) comes out of a study of CD8+ T cells in alopecia areata. Study-wide context: Tofacitinib was taken orally by treated patients, and the dose was 5 to 10 mg twice daily.

RNA extraction and reverse transcription yielded cDNA as sequencing template. Using immunoSEQ multiplex PCR, the repertoire was profiled, and TCRdb retains in-frame clones only, with some absent. In the table there are 140,000 to 150,000 clones, roughly 48% of which are singletons. Deletions cut 0 bases from V and 13 bases from J, with 13 bases between. The CDR3 is made up of 13 amino acids. The germline V gene has CDR1 SGHNT and CDR2 YENEEA. The origin of this receptor is a human donor with alopecia areata. Sequencing was carried out using CD4+ T cells sorted from blood. The chain has TRBV11-3 and TRBJ2-1; no clear D. This chain's CDR3 is CASSLDPKSLQFF. The CDR3 DNA sequence: TGTGCCAGCAGCTTAGACCCGAAGAGTCTACAGTTCTTC.